These T cell receptor beta chains were read from a single sample in a study of CD8 T cells in ankylosing spondylitis. TCRdb re-derived calls from the 5' RACE reads in MiXCR, one entry per CDR3 protein. This sample yields 450,000 or so distinct CDR3 sequences, of which 25% to 30% are seen a single time; 0.89% belongs to the top ten. Input material: blood, either unsorted or a sorted T cell fraction (not recorded which). The source of these receptors is a male donor with ankylosing spondylitis. Each CDR3 is given with its conserved first and last residue. The D gene is left open where the match is weak. Not every row has a clone size; where given, it reads once, few, many or a size class.

>TRBD2|TRBV6-2/TRBV6-3|TRBJ2-1|few
TGTGCCAGCACCCCTTTGCGGGAGGGCTACAATGAGCAGTTCTTC
CASTPLREGYNEQFF
>TRBD1|TRBV30|TRBJ2-5|few
TGTGCCTGGAGTCCCGGGACAGGGGGCGGTCAAGAGACCCAGTACTTC
CAWSPGTGGGQETQYF
>NA|TRBV12-3/TRBV12-4|TRBJ1-4|NA
TGTGCCAGCAGTTTGACGGGAGTTGGGGAAAAACTGTTTTTT
CASSLTGVGEKLFF
>NA|TRBV27|TRBJ1-6|NA
TGTGCCAGCAGTTTAGCCCGGGGTTCACCCCTCCACTTT
CASSLARGSPLHF
>TRBD1|TRBV20-1|TRBJ2-2|NA
TGCAGTGCTAGAGTGAGACAGGGGGCTCCAGTGGTTTTT
CSARVRQGAPVVF
>TRBD2|TRBV20-1|TRBJ2-5|NA
TGCAGTGCTAGACTACCGGGACTAGCGGGAGGAGAGACCCAGTACTTC
CSARLPGLAGGETQYF
>NA|TRBV30|TRBJ1-4|few
TGTGCCTGGAGTCCTGAAGGGAGTGAAAAACTGTTTTTT
CAWSPEGSEKLFF
>NA|TRBV12-3/TRBV12-4|TRBJ1-6|NA
TGTGCCAGCAGTTTTATAGGGTATGAATCACCCCTCCACTTT
CASSFIGYESPLHF
>NA|TRBV3-1|TRBJ2-3|many
TGTGCCAGCAGCTTCAGTCAGGATACGCAGTATTTT
CASSFSQDTQYF
>TRBD1|TRBV10-3|TRBJ1-1|once
TGTGCCATCAGTGAGCCAGGGACAGACCACAAATATGAAGCTTTCTTT
CAISEPGTDHKYEAFF
>NA|TRBV6-1|TRBJ1-6|few
TGTGCCAGCATCGGGCAGGTTCTGTCACCCCTCCACTTT
CASIGQVLSPLHF
>NA|TRBV5-1|TRBJ2-5|NA
TGCGCCAGCAGCTCATGGGACAACCAAGAGACCCAGTACTTC
CASSSWDNQETQYF
>NA|TRBV12-3/TRBV12-4|TRBJ2-1|few
TGTGCCAGCAGCCTCGGGACGGAGGCCTACAATGAGCAGTTCTTC
CASSLGTEAYNEQFF
>NA|TRBV11-2|TRBJ2-7|NA
TGTGCCAGCAGCTTAGATCCGGCGGGAAACTCCTACGAGCAGTACTTC
CASSLDPAGNSYEQYF
>NA|TRBV15|TRBJ2-3|few
TGTGCCACCAGCAGAGATAAGTCAGATACGCAGTATTTT
CATSRDKSDTQYF
>NA|TRBV5-1|TRBJ2-2|NA
TGCGCCAGCAGCTTGGGGGGACCAATGAACACCGGGGAGCTGTTTTTT
CASSLGGPMNTGELFF
>NA|TRBV14|TRBJ2-2|few
TGTGCCAGCGATAGCGAGGAGGGAATCAACACCGGGGAGCTGTTTTTT
CASDSEEGINTGELFF
>TRBD1|TRBV7-9|TRBJ2-1|NA
TGTGCCAGCAGCTCAGGGGGCGGGCACAATGAGCAGTTCTTC
CASSSGGGHNEQFF
>TRBD1|TRBV12-3/TRBV12-4|TRBJ2-2|few
TGTGCCAGCAGTTTGGGGACAGGGGGACACACCGGGGAGCTGTTTTTT
CASSLGTGGHTGELFF
>NA|TRBV5-1|TRBJ2-5|NA
TGCGCCAGCAGCTTGACCGGGACATCCGAGACCCAGTACTTC
CASSLTGTSETQYF
>TRBD2|TRBV7-2|TRBJ2-1|NA
TGTGCCAGCAGCGAGCGACTAGCGCCCTACATTAACAATGAGCAGTTCTTC
CASSERLAPYINNEQFF
>NA|TRBV27|TRBJ1-3|few
TGTGCCAGCAGTTTATCCCTCTTCTCTGGAAACACCATATATTTT
CASSLSLFSGNTIYF
>NA|TRBV20-1|TRBJ2-3|NA
TGCAGTGCTAGAGATGGGCGGGATTGGGCAGATACGCAGTATTTT
CSARDGRDWADTQYF
>NA|TRBV5-1|TRBJ1-5|NA
TGCGCCAGCAGCCCCAGAGGGGGATTACAGCCCCAGCATTTT
CASSPRGGLQPQHF
>NA|TRBV5-6|TRBJ2-1|NA
TGTGCCAGCAGCTTGGTGGCTATCAATGAGCAGTTCTTC
CASSLVAINEQFF
>NA|TRBV27|TRBJ1-1|NA
TGTGCCAGCAGTTTCCTAGGTAGTGAAGCTTTCTTT
CASSFLGSEAFF
>NA|TRBV10-3|TRBJ1-4|NA
TGTGCCATCAGTAGGACGGAACAATCAACTAATGAAAAACTGTTTTTT
CAISRTEQSTNEKLFF
>NA|TRBV5-1|TRBJ1-5|NA
TGCGCCAGCAGCTTGGCCCCATCGGGGAACCAGCCCCAGCATTTT
CASSLAPSGNQPQHF
>NA|TRBV24-1|TRBJ2-3|NA
TGTGCCACCAGTGATTTCGACGGGAGCGGCACAGATACGCAGTATTTT
CATSDFDGSGTDTQYF
>NA|TRBV7-9|TRBJ1-5|NA
TGTGCCAGCAGCTTATCGAGTGGAGCCCAGCATTTT
CASSLSSGAQHF
>NA|TRBV24-1|TRBJ1-5|NA
TGTGCCACCAGTGACCCGAGGAGTGGTGTAGGGCCCCAGCATTTT
CATSDPRSGVGPQHF
>NA|TRBV4-2|TRBJ2-7|NA
TGTGCCAGCACCCCCAATACTAGGGACGCGCGGTACGAGCAGTACTTC
CASTPNTRDARYEQYF
>NA|TRBV20-1|TRBJ2-5|NA
TGCAGTGCTAGAGGCAGGACTGAAGAGACCCAGTACTTC
CSARGRTEETQYF
>NA|TRBV5-1|TRBJ2-2|NA
TGCGCCAGCAGCTTGGCCGGGCAGACCGGGGAGCTGTTTTTT
CASSLAGQTGELFF
>NA|TRBV20-1|TRBJ1-4|NA
TGCAGTGCTAGTTTGCAGACAAATGAAAAACTGTTTTTT
CSASLQTNEKLFF
>NA|TRBV5-1|TRBJ2-7|NA
TGCGCCAGCAGCTTGCGTCTCCCCTACGAGCAGTACTTC
CASSLRLPYEQYF